Listed below are T cell receptor beta chains from one sample, sequenced in a study of tumor-infiltrating lymphocytes in oesophageal squamous cell carcinoma. TCRdb re-called the PCR reads through MiXCR, storing one row per CDR3 protein. This sample has roughly 14,000 distinct CDR3 sequences, with roughly 54% found just once. The sample comprised esophageal tumor tissue. These receptors were obtained from a female donor with esophageal squamous cell carcinoma. Both conserved end residues are part of each CDR3. Each record gives: V gene, D gene, clone size, J gene, CDR3 DNA, CDR3 protein. The D gene is left open where the match is weak. Size tells how often a clone was seen (once, few, many) or the class of an expanded clone, and some rows leave it out.

>TRBV28|.|.|TRBJ2-7
TGTGCCAGCAGCCCTCCAGTATCCTACGAGCAGTACTTC
CASSPPVSYEQYF
>TRBV10-1|TRBD2|.|TRBJ2-2
TGCGCCAGCAGCTTCGGCGGGGGCACCGGGGAGCTGTTTTTT
CASSFGGGTGELFF
>TRBV7-2|.|.|TRBJ2-1
TGTGCCAGCAGCTTAGGCCCTCGACTAGAATATGGCTACAATGAGCAGTTCTTC
CASSLGPRLEYGYNEQFF
>TRBV7-9|.|.|TRBJ2-7
TGTGCCAGCAGCTCCGAGAAGTACGAGCAGTACTTC
CASSSEKYEQYF
>TRBV7-2|TRBD2|.|TRBJ2-1
TGTGCCAGCAGCTTAGATAGCGGGAGAGGGAGCAATGAGCAGTTCTTC
CASSLDSGRGSNEQFF
>TRBV7-3|TRBD2|.|TRBJ2-5
TGTGCCAGCAGCCTAAGCGGGAGGTATAAGGATGAGCAGTACTTC
CASSLSGRYKDEQYF
>TRBV7-3|.|.|TRBJ2-7
TGTGCCAGCAGCGCCCCCGGGACGGGATACAATGAGCAGTACTTC
CASSAPGTGYNEQYF
>TRBV7-2|.|.|TRBJ2-1
TGTGCCAGCAGCTTAGACGCATCGTTTACCTACAATGAGCAGTTCTTC
CASSLDASFTYNEQFF
>TRBV7-2|.|.|TRBJ2-7
TGTGCCAGCAGCTTAAGCTACGAGCAGTACTTC
CASSLSYEQYF
>TRBV11-3|TRBD1|.|TRBJ2-1
TGTGCCAGCAGCTTAGACACACAGGGGCGGATTTACAATGAGCAGTTCTTC
CASSLDTQGRIYNEQFF
>TRBV7-5|.|.|TRBJ2-7
.
CISVPEGLPVDEQYF
>TRBV12-3/TRBV12-4|.|few|TRBJ2-1
TGTGCCAGCAGAAGGGGGAGAGGCAATGAGCAGTTCTTC
CASRRGRGNEQFF
>TRBV7-2|.|.|TRBJ2-4
TGTGCCAGCAGCTCACTGGACGTAAGTTGGCACATTCAGTACTTC
CASSSLDVSWHIQYF
>TRBV29-1|.|few|TRBJ1-2
TGCAGCGTTGAAGACAGGAAGAACTATGGCTACACCTTC
CSVEDRKNYGYTF
>TRBV7-3|TRBD2|.|TRBJ2-5
TGTGCCAGCAGCTACACCTTGGGGGGGATACAAGAGACCCAGTACTTC
CASSYTLGGIQETQYF
>TRBV6-6|.|medium-sized|TRBJ2-7
TGTGCCAGCAGTTACGTACATTCAGGAGACTACGAGCAGTACTTC
CASSYVHSGDYEQYF
>TRBV7-6|.|once|TRBJ2-5
TGTGCCAGCAGCTTTTCGAGCACCCTGAGCAATGAGCAGTACTTC
CASSFSSTLSNEQYF
>TRBV24-1|.|few|TRBJ2-1
TGTGCCACCAGTGATACCACTACAGGGAGCTCCTACAATGAGCAGTTCTTC
CATSDTTTGSSYNEQFF
>TRBV27|TRBD2|.|TRBJ2-7
TGTGCCAGCAGTTTATCAACGGGACTAGGAAATGAGCAGTACTTC
CASSLSTGLGNEQYF
>TRBV7-3|TRBD2|.|TRBJ2-4
TGTGCCAGCAGCATCAGCGGGGGGGAAGATACGCAGTACTTC
CASSISGGEDTQYF
>TRBV7-7|.|few|TRBJ1-2
TGTGCTAGCATAATCAATGGCTACACCTTC
CASIINGYTF
>TRBV6-6|.|few|TRBJ2-5
TGTGCCAGCAGTTACTTGGAGACCCAGTACTTC
CASSYLETQYF
>TRBV5-4|.|.|TRBJ2-1
TGTGCCAGCAGCTCCGACAGGGGAGGGTACAATGAGCAGTTCTTC
CASSSDRGGYNEQFF
>TRBV6-8|.|.|TRBJ2-1
TGTGCCAGCCGACGTTACAATGAGCAGTTCTTC
CASRRYNEQFF
>TRBV28|.|many|TRBJ2-7
TGTGCCAGCAGTAGAGGTAGGAGGGGGGCCAAGAGCAAGAGAAGGACCTACGAGCAGTACTTC
CASSRGRRGAKSKRRTYEQYF
>TRBV19|.|.|TRBJ1-2
TGTGCCAGTAGTGTCTCCAGGGTTTTCGGGCCTGGCTACACCTTC
CASSVSRVFGPGYTF
>TRBV7-8|.|.|TRBJ1-5
TGTGCCAGCAGCTTAGAGATGAGCAATCAGCCCCAGCATTTT
CASSLEMSNQPQHF
>TRBV24-1|.|.|TRBJ2-7
TGTGCCACCAGTGAAACCGGACTGACCTCCAACGAGCAGTACTTC
CATSETGLTSNEQYF
>TRBV7-9|.|.|TRBJ1-5
TGTGCCAGCAGCACCCGGACGGATCAGCCCCAGCATTTT
CASSTRTDQPQHF
>TRBV4-1|.|.|TRBJ2-7
TGCGCCAGCAGCCAGGTTTTGGGTGAGCAGTACTTC
CASSQVLGEQYF
>TRBV7-2|TRBD1|.|TRBJ2-5
TGTGCCAGCAGCATGGGACAGGGGTTTCGAGAGACCCAGTACTTC
CASSMGQGFRETQYF
>TRBV7-9|TRBD2|.|TRBJ2-5
TGTGCCAGCAGCTTAGCGGTTTTTAGCGGGAGTGGTCAAGAGACCCAGTACTTC
CASSLAVFSGSGQETQYF
>TRBV6-1|.|.|TRBJ2-1
TGTGCCAGCAGTGAACCCGGGAGTTTCTACAATGAGCAGTTCTTC
CASSEPGSFYNEQFF
>TRBV3-1|.|.|TRBJ1-1
TGTGCCAGCAGCCAAGGGGGCAGGGTCACTGAAGCTTTCTTT
CASSQGGRVTEAFF
>TRBV24-1|.|once|TRBJ2-1
TGTGCCACCAGTGAGGGTAGCGAGCAGTTCTTC
CATSEGSEQFF
>TRBV12-3/TRBV12-4|.|.|TRBJ2-1
TGTGCCAGCAGACCCGCTAGCGTCAGCTCCTACAATGAGCAGTTCTTC
CASRPASVSSYNEQFF
>TRBV11-2|.|.|TRBJ2-2
TGTGCCAGCAGCCCGTTCAATGGGGCCGGGGAGCTGTTTTTT
CASSPFNGAGELFF
>TRBV11-3|.|.|TRBJ2-1
TGTGCCAGCAGCTCGGGAGGGACAGGGCGGGGTGAGCAGTTCTTC
CASSSGGTGRGEQFF
>TRBV11-2|.|.|TRBJ1-2
TGTGCCAGCAGCTTGGCGCTAGGGAGGGATGGCTACACCTTC
CASSLALGRDGYTF
>TRBV19|TRBD2|many|TRBJ2-1
TGTGCCAGCCTGGAAATTAGCGGGGCTCGAAATGAGCAGTTCTTC
CASLEISGARNEQFF